These 8 T cell receptor beta chains came from one sample sequenced in a study of cytomegalovirus exposure and HLA in healthy donors. Produced via immunoSEQ multiplex PCR; TCRdb's table is partial and in-frame only. This table has 250,000 to 350,000 clones, 86% appearing once. Sequenced: PBMCs. The source is a woman aged 18-35 years in good health and CMV-seronegative.

This clone was found once. The V and J genes are TRBV7-9 and TRBJ2-7; 15 bases match TRBD2. This CDR3 spans 16 amino acids. The germline V gene has CDR1 SEHNR and CDR2 FQNEAQ (reference sequence). Trimming cost V 5 bases and J 4 bases; bases outside gene matches: 6. The DNA for the CDR3 is TGTGCCAGCAGCCAGTCCGGGACTAGCGGGAGGTACGAGCAGTACTTC. This codes for CASSQSGTSGRYEQYF.

This clone was found once. The chain carries TRBV5-4 and TRBJ2-2; D may be TRBD2 (7 bases). This CDR3 comprises 15 residues. With 5 bases removed from V and 3 bases from J, the gap between germline ends came to 14 bases. CDR1 is SGHNT and CDR2 is YYREEE in the germline V gene (reference sequence). The CDR3 DNA reads as TGTGCCAGCAGGATGGGGGGGCTGGACACCGGGGAGCTGTTTTTT. Residues: CASRMGGLDTGELFF.

The table lists this clone with a count of one. V is TRBV5-4 and J is TRBJ2-2; 12 positions agree with TRBD2. Germline V gene data show CDR1 as SGHNT and CDR2 as YYREEE (reference sequence). J gave up 3 bases and V 4 bases, and 13 bases lay outside the gene matches. The CDR3 is 19 residues long. CDR3 sequence reads: CASSRGRLAGGPDTGELFF. Here the CDR3 DNA reads TGTGCCAGCAGCCGGGGGCGGCTAGCGGGAGGGCCGGACACCGGGGAGCTGTTTTTT.

The rearrangement uses TRBV5-4 and TRBJ2-7; 8 nucleotides align to TRBD1. V shed 3 bases and J 7 bases; nucleotides not matched to a gene: 6. Germline-derived CDR1 and CDR2 are SGHNT and YYREEE (reference sequence). This CDR3 region has 13 residues. CDR3 in amino acids: CASSSGQGGEQYF. CDR3 bases: TGTGCCAGCAGCTCCGGACAGGGTGGAGAGCAGTACTTC.

This chain connects TRBV9 to TRBJ2-3; 12 bases map to TRBD2. V trimming: 3 bases; J trimming: 4 bases; junction bases outside the gene matches: 6. The CDR3 extends over 16 amino acids. The V gene's germline CDR1 is SGDLS and CDR2 YYNGEE. Written as DNA, the CDR3 is TGTGCCAGCAGCGCAGCTCTAGCGGGAGGGGCAGATACGCAGTATTTT. Translated, it gives CASSAALAGGADTQYF. Supplemented by reference TRBV9 and TRBJ2-3, the full variable domain reads DSGVTQTPKHLITATGQRVTLRCSPRSGDLSVYWYQQSLDQGLQFLIQYYNGEERAKGNILERFSAQQFPDLHSELNLSSLELGDSALYFCASSAALAGGADTQYFGPGTRLTVL.

J is TRBJ2-7 and V is TRBV28; 12 bases map to TRBD2. The CDR3 runs to 16 residues. J was trimmed by 0 bases and V by 3 bases; bases with no gene match: 3. Germline assignment: CDR1 MDHEN and CDR2 SYDVKM. DNA for the CDR3: TGTGCCAGCAGTTTGCTGACTAGCGGGAGCTCCTACGAGCAGTACTTC. Protein: CASSLLTSGSSYEQYF.

The CDR3 reads CSAGQYEQYF. DNA for the CDR3: TGCAGTGCTGGCCAGTACGAGCAGTACTTC. V usage is TRBV20-1 and J usage is TRBJ2-7; D unresolved. V gave up 5 bases and J gave up 4 bases, with 6 bases separating them. The CDR3 loop spans 10 amino acids. Per germline, CDR1 DFQATT and CDR2 SNEGSKA (reference sequence).

Notes on this clone: Other nucleotide sequences from this sample produce the same CDR3. The chain has TRBV5-4 and TRBJ2-5; 10 bases are a match to TRBD2. Germline V gene data show CDR1 as SGHNT and CDR2 as YYREEE (reference sequence). With 0 bases clipped from V and 4 bases from J, the junction kept 0 bases outside the gene matches. The CDR3 length is 14 residues. CDR3 sequence: CASSLGLAGETQYF. The CDR3 nucleotides read TGTGCCAGCAGCTTGGGACTAGCGGGAGAGACCCAGTACTTC.